This TCR beta chain originates from a study of technical replicates of blood from a few donors (dated by TCRdb to the late 2010s). From its cysteine to its phenylalanine, the CDR3 spans 19 amino acids. Of all the DNA, just the CDR3 is kept, 57 bases in frame from base 1. Ends trimmed: V by 0 bases, J by 5 bases; bases unmatched to a gene: 14. CDR1 and CDR2, per the germline V gene (reference sequence), are SEHNR and FQNEAQ. The protocol used for the library was the immunoSEQ multiplex PCR assay. Not all clones reach the TCRdb copy of this immuneACCESS table, which keeps in-frame sequences only. Checked studies attribute under half of the gap to unresolved V genes and leave the rest unexplained. The sample records about 81,000 clones, approximately 80% of which are singletons. Around 3.9% of the sample goes to the ten largest clones. In this sample, this clone turned up once. There is no known antigen for this receptor. No base quality information exists; no much larger clone differs at one position.

The chain couples TRBV7-9 to TRBJ2-5; 11 bases in between match TRBD2. This TCR derives from a human donor in good health. Some clones in this sample may be carry-over from other donors' samples. Material for sequencing was PBMCs. The CDR3 reads as follows: CASSLAGQGSLAGVETQYF. The nucleotide sequence reads TGTGCCAGCAGCTTAGCGGGGCAGGGATCACTAGCGGGAGTCGAGACCCAGTACTTC.